A single sample is the source of the 29 T cell receptor beta chains below, sequenced in a study of T cell repertoires in cytomegalovirus infection. No antigen has been identified for these receptors. TCRdb re-analysed the reads in MiXCR, keeping a single row per CDR3 protein. The repertoire consists of around 77,000 distinct CDR3 sequences, with roughly 22% occurring once and the leading ten covering about 66%. Specimen: CD8+ T cells from cultured PBMCs, collected from culture after CMV antigen stimulation. The receptors here all came from a human donor in good health (CMV status not recorded). Some clones in this sample may be carry-over from other donors' samples.

This clonotype was picked up a small number of times. The chain carries TRBV20-1 and TRBJ2-3; 9 bases map to TRBD2. V lost 6 bases to trimming and J lost 2 bases; unmatched junction nucleotides: 12. Germline V lookup: CDR1 DFQATT, CDR2 SNEGSKA (reference sequence). This CDR3 region has 16 residues. DNA for the CDR3: TGCAGTGCCGATAGGGGCCTAGCGGGGCCCACAGATACGCAGTATTTT. Translated, it gives CSADRGLAGPTDTQYF.

The chain uses TRBV6-1 and TRBJ1-2; TRBD1 aligns across 7 bases. CDR1 and CDR2 from the germline V gene are MNHNS and SASEGT. The CDR3 is made up of 18 amino acids. V trimming: 1 base; J trimming: 7 bases; junction bases outside the gene matches: 18. Here the CDR3 reads CASSEDKDRLGLHAGYTF. CDR3 DNA sequence: TGTGCCAGCAGTGAAGATAAGGACAGGCTGGGTCTTCACGCTGGCTACACCTTC.

The rearrangement joins TRBV28 to TRBJ2-5; D gene unclear. Germline CDR1 is MDHEN and CDR2 is SYDVKM. CDR3 length equals 14 residues. V shed 6 bases and J shed 4 bases, with 15 bases lying between them. The CDR3 loop reads CASRARRASETQYF. The CDR3 bases are TGTGCCAGCAGGGCGCGAAGGGCCTCAGAGACCCAGTACTTC.

This clonotype was found a few times. The V gene is TRBV12-3 or TRBV12-4, the J gene TRBJ2-3; a possible D gene is TRBD1 (5 bases). This CDR3 is 19 amino acids long. The germline V and J ends were trimmed by 4 bases and 0 bases, with 23 bases remaining between them. The CDR3 sequence is CASSSPTVPGPASTDTQYF. CDR3 coding DNA: TGTGCCAGCAGTTCTCCAACGGTGCCAGGGCCCGCTAGCACAGATACGCAGTATTTT.

The genes are TRBV28 and TRBJ2-5, with D perhaps TRBD2 (5 bases). V dropped 7 bases and J dropped 4 bases, with 16 bases sitting between them. This CDR3 is 14 amino acids long. From germline, CDR1 is MDHEN and CDR2 SYDVKM. CDR3 DNA sequence: TGTGCCAGCAAGTTACAAGGGAGAGGAGAGACCCAGTACTTC. It yields the protein CASKLQGRGETQYF.

This clonotype showed up just a few times. The chain links TRBV6-6 to TRBJ1-3; D may be TRBD1 (5 bases). The V end was cut by 6 bases, the J end by 0 bases, with 15 bases between. The CDR3 is made up of 16 amino acids. CDR1 MNHNY and CDR2 SVGAGI come from the germline V gene (reference sequence). CDR3 protein: CASRRDGENSGNTIYF. The CDR3 DNA is TGTGCCAGCAGACGGGACGGGGAGAACTCTGGAAACACCATATATTTT.

The genes are TRBV6-2 or TRBV6-3 and TRBJ2-7, with 8 positions matching TRBD2. The length of the CDR3 is 16 residues. CDR1 and CDR2 from the germline V gene are MNHEY and SVGEGT. V shed 5 bases, J shed 0 bases, and the junction held 9 bases outside the gene matches. In DNA, the CDR3 is TGTGCCAGCAGTGTACAACGCGGGACTAGCTCCTACGAGCAGTACTTC. Translated, it gives CASSVQRGTSSYEQYF.

This chain uses TRBV7-9 with TRBJ1-2; 7 nucleotides line up with TRBD1. The trim removed 5 bases at V and 7 bases at J, leaving 13 bases unmatched. This CDR3 comprises 15 residues. Germline V gene sequence: CDR1 SEHNR, CDR2 FQNEAQ (reference sequence). The CDR3 loop is CASSPETGLRAGYTF. CDR3 sequence (DNA): TGTGCCAGCAGCCCTGAGACAGGGCTAAGGGCTGGCTACACCTTC.

The sample holds a few counts of this clonotype. J is TRBJ1-3 and V is TRBV5-5, with a weak D call TRBD1 (6 bases). This CDR3 contains 15 residues. Trimming pared 2 bases from V and 1 base from J, leaving 10 bases between. Per the germline V gene, CDR1 is SGHKS and CDR2 is YYEKEE (reference sequence). CDR3 amino acids: CASSFDRTSGNTIYF. CDR3 nucleotide sequence: TGTGCCAGCAGCTTTGACAGGACTTCTGGAAACACCATATATTTT.

This clonotype has just a few counts. The DNA for the CDR3 is TGTGCCAGCAGCCCCAACGGAGAGACAGAACAGCCCCAGCATTTT. This encodes CASSPNGETEQPQHF. The chain links TRBV7-6 to TRBJ1-5; the D gene is possibly TRBD1 (5 bases). Germline loops: CDR1 SGHVS, CDR2 FNYEAQ. The V end lost 5 bases, the J end lost 7 bases, and 18 bases lay between the germline ends. The CDR3 covers 15 residues.

This clonotype has just a few counts. V gene TRBV28 combines with J gene TRBJ1-5; TRBD1 might be the D (5 bases). Trimming pared 3 bases from V and 1 base from J, leaving 10 bases between. Germline values: CDR1 MDHEN, CDR2 SYDVKM. This CDR3 has 15 residues. The CDR3 DNA follows: TGTGCCAGCAGTTTCTCTTGGGGGAGCAATCAGCCCCAGCATTTT. Translation: CASSFSWGSNQPQHF.

The chain is built from TRBV20-1 and TRBJ1-1; D is perhaps TRBD1 (6 bases). Per the germline V gene, CDR1 is DFQATT and CDR2 is SNEGSKA (reference sequence). This CDR3 has 18 residues. V lost 0 bases to trimming and J lost 1 base, with 21 bases between them. The CDR3 sequence: CSARDLQGERNENTEAFF. The DNA for the CDR3 is TGCAGTGCTAGAGATCTACAGGGCGAGAGGAATGAGAACACTGAAGCTTTCTTT.

This clonotype was recorded a few times. The chain combines TRBV27 with TRBJ1-5; D not resolved. Germline V CDR1 and CDR2: MNHEY, SMNVEV (reference sequence). V lost 10 bases and J lost 4, with 5 bases in between. The CDR3 consists of 10 residues. CDR3 coding DNA: TGTGCCAACTTGAATCAGCCCCAGCATTTT. Its translation: CANLNQPQHF.

The J gene is TRBJ1-2, the V gene TRBV7-9, with D uncertain. The V end lost 4 bases, the J end lost 8 bases, and 17 bases lay between the germline ends. The CDR3 is 14 amino acids. Germline assignment: CDR1 SEHNR and CDR2 FQNEAQ (reference sequence). CDR3 residues: CASSSSPLLEGYTF. The CDR3 coding sequence is TGTGCCAGCAGCTCCTCCCCCTTGCTCGAAGGCTACACCTTC.

This clonotype occurred a few times. The chain combines TRBV7-2 with TRBJ2-3; 8 bases line up with TRBD2. The CDR3 totals 15 residues. V was pared by 8 bases and J by 0 bases, with 7 bases of the junction left unmatched. Germline-derived CDR1 and CDR2 are SGHTA and FQGNSA. DNA of the CDR3: TGTGCCAGCGCCTCCGGGGGGGCCAGCACAGATACGCAGTATTTT. It encodes CASASGGASTDTQYF.

The chain joins TRBV7-6 to TRBJ1-1; TRBD1 matches 10 bases. With 4 bases clipped from V and 3 bases from J, the junction kept 2 bases outside the gene matches. The CDR3 spans 14 residues. CDR1 and CDR2 (germline): SGHVS, FNYEAQ. CDR3 coding DNA: TGTGCCAGCAGCTCGGGACAGGGGCACACTGAAGCTTTCTTT. This sequence encodes CASSSGQGHTEAFF.

The sample holds a few counts of this clonotype. CDR3 coding DNA: TGTGCCAGTAGTAGTCCAGTAACCACCCCGAGCTCCTATAATTCACCCCTCCACTTT. Translation: CASSSPVTTPSSYNSPLHF. The J gene is TRBJ1-6, the V gene TRBV19; D not certain. CDR1 is LNHDA, CDR2 SQIVND, per germline (reference sequence). This CDR3 region has 19 residues. Trimming cost V 4 bases and J 0 bases, with 19 bases left between them.

This chain connects TRBV7-2 to TRBJ2-1; D not certain. V lost 8 bases, J lost 5 bases, and 16 bases lay in between. From germline, CDR1 is SGHTA and CDR2 FQGNSA. There are 14 residues in the CDR3. CDR3 DNA sequence: TGTGCCAGCTCTCGTTCGGCCCCTAACAATGAGCAGTTCTTC. This sequence encodes CASSRSAPNNEQFF.

The V gene is TRBV7-2, the J gene TRBJ2-3; unclear D gene. V shed 8 bases and J shed 2 bases, with 20 bases lying between them. This CDR3 is built from 16 residues. Germline CDR1 reads SGHTA; CDR2 reads FQGNSA. The CDR3 sequence: CASGVGSSSPTDTQYF. The CDR3 bases are TGTGCCAGCGGCGTGGGCTCATCGTCCCCCACAGATACGCAGTATTTT. Drawing the rest from reference TRBV7-2 and TRBJ2-3, the complete variable domain is GAGVSQSPSNKVTEKGKDVELRCDPISGHTALYWYRQSLGQGLEFLIYFQGNSAPDKSGLPSDRFSAERTGGSVSTLTIQRTQQEDSAVYLCASGVGSSSPTDTQYFGPGTRLTVL.

This clonotype was counted only a few times. The rearrangement links TRBV7-9 to TRBJ2-7; TRBD1 or TRBD2 may be the D gene (5 bases each). Looked up from germline, CDR1 is SEHNR and CDR2 is FQNEAQ (reference sequence). V lost 2 bases and J lost 5, with 13 bases in between. The CDR3 has 14 amino acids. The CDR3: CASSLYHEGNEQYF. CDR3 DNA sequence: TGTGCCAGCAGCTTATATCATGAGGGGAACGAGCAGTACTTC.

This clonotype was observed a handful of times. The chain links TRBV5-5 to TRBJ1-2; D is unclear. The CDR3 runs 15 residues. Deletions cut 0 bases from V and 5 bases from J, with 14 bases between. Germline loops: CDR1 SGHKS, CDR2 YYEKEE (reference sequence). CDR3 nucleotides: TGTGCCAGCAGCTTGGAAATTCGCTCCCCTTATGGCTACACCTTC. It yields the protein CASSLEIRSPYGYTF.

The V gene is TRBV11-3, the J gene TRBJ1-2; no reliable D call. V was shortened by 1 base and J by 3 bases, with 12 bases between the two germline ends. Germline CDR1 reads SGHNT; CDR2 reads YENEEA. This CDR3 contains 15 residues. This CDR3 is CASSLGPPGDYGYTF. DNA for the CDR3: TGTGCCAGCAGCTTAGGGCCGCCTGGGGACTATGGCTACACCTTC. The entire variable domain, with the rest obtained from reference TRBV11-3 and TRBJ1-2, is as follows: EAGVVQSPRYKIIEKKQPVAFWCNPISGHNTLYWYLQNLGQGPELLIRYENEEAVDDSQLPKDRFSAERLKGVDSTLKIQPAELGDSAVYLCASSLGPPGDYGYTFGSGTRLTVV.

This chain links TRBV12-3 or TRBV12-4 with TRBJ1-2; D perhaps matches TRBD1 (5 bases). The CDR3 length is 11 residues. Trimming left V 10 bases short and J 2 bases short, with 8 bases between. The CDR3: CATEGNYGYTF. DNA of the CDR3: TGTGCCACCGAGGGGAACTATGGCTACACCTTC.

The rearrangement links TRBV7-8 to TRBJ1-3, with TRBD1 identical over 7 bases. The V segment lost 4 bases and the J segment 3 bases; nucleotides outside the gene matches: 0. CDR1 is SGHVS and CDR2 is FQNEAQ in the germline V gene. This CDR3 contains 13 residues. The CDR3 sequence: CASSWDSGNTIYF. In DNA form, the CDR3 reads TGTGCCAGCAGCTGGGACAGTGGAAACACCATATATTTT. Based on the CDR3 plus reference TRBV7-8 and TRBJ1-3, the full variable domain is GAGVSQSPRYKVAKRGQDVALRCDPISGHVSLFWYQQALGQGPEFLTYFQNEAQLDKSGLPSDRFFAERPEGSVSTLKIQRTQQEDSAVYLCASSWDSGNTIYFGEGSWLTVV.

There are a few counts of this clonotype. The chain has TRBV7-2 and TRBJ2-3, with a tentative D call TRBD2 (5 bases). The CDR3 has 17 residues. Trimming pared 4 bases from V and 4 bases from J, leaving 21 bases between. Germline V CDR1 and CDR2: SGHTA, FQGNSA. The CDR3 spells CASSSMAGLILADTQYF. CDR3 DNA sequence: TGTGCCAGCAGCTCCATGGCAGGACTCATACTCGCAGATACGCAGTATTTT.

This clonotype was seen many times. V is TRBV6-5 and J is TRBJ2-7; D is uncertain. Deletions cut 0 bases from V and 2 bases from J, with 14 bases between. Germline CDR1 MNHEY, CDR2 SVGAGI. The CDR3 consists of 16 residues. The CDR3, as DNA: TGTGCCAGCAGTTACTCACTATCCCCGCTTGCCTACGAGCAGTACTTC. Translating gives CASSYSLSPLAYEQYF.

This clonotype was counted once. The J gene is TRBJ1-1, the V gene TRBV4-3; 8 bases align to TRBD1. The V gene end was trimmed by 3 bases and the J gene end by 5 bases; junction bases not matched to a gene: 8. This CDR3 comprises 15 residues. Germline CDR1 and CDR2: LGHNA and YSLEER. This CDR3 is CASSHVTGGPTEAFF. The CDR3 region has the DNA TGCGCCAGCAGCCACGTTACAGGGGGGCCTACTGAAGCTTTCTTT.

The table lists this clonotype with a few counts. The V gene is TRBV7-9, the J gene TRBJ2-5, with 7 bases aligning to TRBD1. Looked up from germline, CDR1 is SEHNR and CDR2 is FQNEAQ (reference sequence). V was clipped by 4 bases and J by 5 bases; unmatched bases: 7. The CDR3 spans 14 residues. The CDR3 region has the DNA TGTGCCAGCAGCTATCGGGACAGTGGGGAGACCCAGTACTTC. Amino acids: CASSYRDSGETQYF.

This clonotype was seen only once. The CDR3: CASSGRELFF. As DNA, the CDR3 is TGTGCCAGCAGTGGAAGGGAGCTGTTTTTT. The chain has TRBV2 and TRBJ2-2; D not resolved. The ends were cut back, 4 bases at V and 9 bases at J, with 3 bases in the middle. The CDR3 extends over 10 amino acids. Germline CDR1 is SNHLY and CDR2 is FYNNEI.